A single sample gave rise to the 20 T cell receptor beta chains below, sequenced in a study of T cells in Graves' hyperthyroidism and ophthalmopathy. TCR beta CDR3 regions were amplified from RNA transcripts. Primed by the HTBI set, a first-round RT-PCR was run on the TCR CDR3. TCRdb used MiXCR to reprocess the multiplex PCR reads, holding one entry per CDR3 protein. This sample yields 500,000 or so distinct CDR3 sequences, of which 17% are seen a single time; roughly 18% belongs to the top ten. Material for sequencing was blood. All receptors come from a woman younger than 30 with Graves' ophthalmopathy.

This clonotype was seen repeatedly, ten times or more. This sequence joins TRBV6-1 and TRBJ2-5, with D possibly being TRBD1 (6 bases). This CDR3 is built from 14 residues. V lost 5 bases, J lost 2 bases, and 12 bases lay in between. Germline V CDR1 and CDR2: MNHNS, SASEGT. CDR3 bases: TGTGCCAGCAGTCTTCTCAGGGGTCAAGAGACCCAGTACTTC. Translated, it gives CASSLLRGQETQYF.

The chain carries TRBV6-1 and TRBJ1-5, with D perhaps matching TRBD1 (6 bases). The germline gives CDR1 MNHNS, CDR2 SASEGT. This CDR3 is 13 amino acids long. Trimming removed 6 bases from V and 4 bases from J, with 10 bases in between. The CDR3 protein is CASRRTENQPQHF. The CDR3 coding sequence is TGTGCCAGCAGACGGACAGAGAATCAGCCCCAGCATTTT.

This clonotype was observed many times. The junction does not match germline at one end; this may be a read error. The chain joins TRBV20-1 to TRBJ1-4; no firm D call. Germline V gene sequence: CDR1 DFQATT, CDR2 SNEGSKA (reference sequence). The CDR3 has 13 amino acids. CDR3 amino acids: CSARDPDNEKLFF. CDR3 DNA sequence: TGCAGTGCTCGAGACCCGGATAATGAAAAACTGTTTTTT.

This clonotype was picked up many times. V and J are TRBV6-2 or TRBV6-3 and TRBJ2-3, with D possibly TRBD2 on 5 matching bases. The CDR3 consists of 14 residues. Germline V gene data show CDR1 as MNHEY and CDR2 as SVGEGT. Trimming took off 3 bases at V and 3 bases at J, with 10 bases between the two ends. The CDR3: CASSYVATTDTQYF. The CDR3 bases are TGTGCCAGCAGTTATGTAGCGACGACAGATACGCAGTATTTT.

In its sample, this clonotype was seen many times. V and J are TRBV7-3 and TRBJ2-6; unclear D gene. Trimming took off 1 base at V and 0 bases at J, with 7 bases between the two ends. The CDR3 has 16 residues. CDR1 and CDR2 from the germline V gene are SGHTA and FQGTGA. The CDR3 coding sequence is TGTGCCAGCAGCTTAAGCAGGAGCTCTGGGGCCAACGTCCTGACTTTC. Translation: CASSLSRSSGANVLTF.

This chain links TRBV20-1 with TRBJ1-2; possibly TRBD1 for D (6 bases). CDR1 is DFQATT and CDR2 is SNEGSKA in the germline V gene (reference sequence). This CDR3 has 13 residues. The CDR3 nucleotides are TGCAGGGGTAACAGGGAGGAGGCCTATGGCTACACCTTC. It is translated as CRGNREEAYGYTF.

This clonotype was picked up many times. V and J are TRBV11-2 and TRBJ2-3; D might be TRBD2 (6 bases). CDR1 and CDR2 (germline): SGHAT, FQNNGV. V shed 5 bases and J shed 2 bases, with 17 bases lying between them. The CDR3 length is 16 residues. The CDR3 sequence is CASSRRLVGFTDTQYF. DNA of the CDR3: TGTGCCAGCAGCAGGCGACTAGTGGGTTTCACAGATACGCAGTATTTT.

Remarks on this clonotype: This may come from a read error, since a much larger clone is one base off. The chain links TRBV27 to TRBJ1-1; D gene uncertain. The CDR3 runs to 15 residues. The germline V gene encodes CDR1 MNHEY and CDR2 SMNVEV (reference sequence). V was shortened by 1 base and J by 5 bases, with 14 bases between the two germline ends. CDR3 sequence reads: CASSLWGERPTEAFF. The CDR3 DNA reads TGTGCCAGCAGTTTATGGGGAGAAAGGCCGACTGAAGCTTTCTTT.

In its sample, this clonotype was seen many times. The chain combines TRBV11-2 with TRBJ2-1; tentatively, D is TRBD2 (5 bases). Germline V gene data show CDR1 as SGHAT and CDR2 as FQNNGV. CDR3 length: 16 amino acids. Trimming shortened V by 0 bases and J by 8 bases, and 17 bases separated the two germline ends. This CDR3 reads CASSLEGRHSGHEQFF. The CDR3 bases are TGTGCCAGCAGCTTAGAGGGGAGACATTCGGGTCATGAGCAGTTCTTC.

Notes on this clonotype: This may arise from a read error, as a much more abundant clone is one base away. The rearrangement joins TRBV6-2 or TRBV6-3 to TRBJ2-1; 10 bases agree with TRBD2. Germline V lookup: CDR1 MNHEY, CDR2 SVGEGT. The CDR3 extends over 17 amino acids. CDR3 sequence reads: CASSYSASGSYDNEQLF. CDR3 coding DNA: TGTGCCAGCAGTTACTCGGCTAGCGGGAGTTACGACAATGAGCAGCTCTTC.

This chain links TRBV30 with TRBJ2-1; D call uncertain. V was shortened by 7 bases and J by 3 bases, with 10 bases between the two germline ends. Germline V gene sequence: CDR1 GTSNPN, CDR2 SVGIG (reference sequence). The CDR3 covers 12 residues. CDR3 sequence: CAFGVLYNEQFF. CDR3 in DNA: TGTGCCTTTGGGGTCCTCTACAATGAGCAGTTCTTC.

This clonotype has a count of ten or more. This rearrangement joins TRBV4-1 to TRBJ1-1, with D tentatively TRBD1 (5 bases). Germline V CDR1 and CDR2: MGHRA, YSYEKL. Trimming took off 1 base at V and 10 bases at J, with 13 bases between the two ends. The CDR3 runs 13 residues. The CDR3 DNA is TGCGCCAGCAGCCAAGCCCGGGGCGATGGAGCTTTCTTT. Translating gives CASSQARGDGAFF.

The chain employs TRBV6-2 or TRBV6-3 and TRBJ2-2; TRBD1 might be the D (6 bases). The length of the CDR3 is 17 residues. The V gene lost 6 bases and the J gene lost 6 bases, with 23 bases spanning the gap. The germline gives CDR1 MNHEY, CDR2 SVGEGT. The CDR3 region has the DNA TGTGCCAGCAGCTCCATCAGGGGCGACATGGGTCCCGGGGAGCTGTTTTTT. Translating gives CASSSIRGDMGPGELFF.

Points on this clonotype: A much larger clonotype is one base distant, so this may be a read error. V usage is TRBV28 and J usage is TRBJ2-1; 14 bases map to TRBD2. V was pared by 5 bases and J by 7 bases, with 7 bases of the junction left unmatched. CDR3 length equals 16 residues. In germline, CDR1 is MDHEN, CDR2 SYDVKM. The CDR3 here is CASSVTSGGVRNEQFF. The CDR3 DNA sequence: TGTGCCAGCAGTGTGACTAGCGGGGGGGTGAGGAATGAGCAGTTCTTC.

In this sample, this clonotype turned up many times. The chain's CDR3 is CASSSRTGRTEAFF. In nucleotides, the CDR3 is TGTGCCAGCAGTTCGCGGACAGGGCGAACTGAAGCTTTCTTT. This chain links TRBV28 with TRBJ1-1; TRBD1 matches at 8 bases. V was pared by 4 bases and J by 5 bases, with 6 bases of the junction left unmatched. Per the germline V gene, CDR1 is MDHEN and CDR2 is SYDVKM. The CDR3 runs 14 residues.

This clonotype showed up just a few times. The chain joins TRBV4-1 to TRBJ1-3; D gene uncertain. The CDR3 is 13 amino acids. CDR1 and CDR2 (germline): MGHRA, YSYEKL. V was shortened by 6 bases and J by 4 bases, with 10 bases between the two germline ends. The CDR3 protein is CASSPTLGNTIYF. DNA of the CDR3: TGCGCCAGCAGTCCGACCTTGGGAAACACCATATATTTT.

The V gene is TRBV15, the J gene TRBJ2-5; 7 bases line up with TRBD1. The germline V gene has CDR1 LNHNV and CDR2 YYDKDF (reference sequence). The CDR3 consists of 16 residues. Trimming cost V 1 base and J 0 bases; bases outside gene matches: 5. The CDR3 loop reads CATSRGAGGDQETQYF. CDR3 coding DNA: TGTGCCACCAGCAGAGGGGCAGGGGGAGACCAAGAGACCCAGTACTTC. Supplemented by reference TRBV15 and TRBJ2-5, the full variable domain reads DAMVIQNPRYQVTQFGKPVTLSCSQTLNHNVMYWYQQKSSQAPKLLFHYYDKDFNNEADTPDNFQSRRPNTSFCFLDIRSPGLGDTAMYLCATSRGAGGDQETQYFGPGTRLLVL.

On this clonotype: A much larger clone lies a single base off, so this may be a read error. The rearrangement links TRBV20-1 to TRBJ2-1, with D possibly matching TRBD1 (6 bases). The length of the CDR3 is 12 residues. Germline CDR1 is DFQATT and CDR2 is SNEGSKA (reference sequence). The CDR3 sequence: CSAEDRYNGQFF. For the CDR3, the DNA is TGCAGTGCCGAGGACAGATACAATGGGCAGTTCTTC.

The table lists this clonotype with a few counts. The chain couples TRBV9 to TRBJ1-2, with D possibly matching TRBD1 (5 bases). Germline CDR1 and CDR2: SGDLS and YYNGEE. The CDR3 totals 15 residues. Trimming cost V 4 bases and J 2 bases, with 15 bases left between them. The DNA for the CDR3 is TGTGCCAGCAGCCCCCGGGACTGGGGGAACTATGGCTACACCTTC. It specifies CASSPRDWGNYGYTF.

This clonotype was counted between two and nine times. CDR3 DNA sequence: TGTGCCAGCAGCCAAGCCAGACAGGGGGCCTATGGCTACACCTTC. It translates to CASSQARQGAYGYTF. The V gene is TRBV7-9, the J gene TRBJ1-2; TRBD1 agrees at 10 bases. V shed 5 bases, J shed 4 bases, and the junction held 7 bases outside the gene matches. The CDR3 covers 15 residues. The V gene's germline CDR1 is SEHNR and CDR2 FQNEAQ (reference sequence).